This TCR beta chain was profiled in a study of CD8 T cells in ankylosing spondylitis. One entry per CDR3 protein results from TCRdb running MiXCR on the 5' RACE reads. This table holds a few hundred thousand distinct CDR3 sequences, 5.5% to 7.5% found once. The CDR3 spans 12 residues. Germline lookup yields CDR1 SEHNR and CDR2 FQNEAQ (reference sequence). V lost 5 bases to trimming and J lost 4 bases; unmatched junction nucleotides: 1. This clonotype was seen many times. As yet, its antigen is unknown. Study findings and constraints: CD8+ disease-linked clones were present at relatively low frequencies in blood. The study looked at matched synovial fluid samples from ankylosing spondylitis patients. Disease-linked clones were reported to be significantly enriched there. For ankylosing spondylitis blood, a TCR beta motif of 7 or 8 highly homologous variants appeared characteristic. In reactive arthritis synovial fluid and blood, some motif variants had been reported before.

This sequence was found in a male donor with ankylosing spondylitis. Sequenced sample: blood, either unsorted or a sorted T cell fraction (not recorded which). The chain carries TRBV7-9 and TRBJ2-7; 8 positions agree with TRBD1. The CDR3 DNA reads as TGTGCCAGCAGCACAGGGGGTTACGAGCAGTACTTC. Encoded protein: CASSTGGYEQYF.